The 14 T cell receptor beta chains reported below all come from one sample, sequenced in a study of T-cell memory formation after mild COVID-19. TCRdb re-called the 5' RACE reads with MiXCR, one entry per CDR3 protein. This sample yields fewer than 300,000 distinct CDR3 sequences, of which over 15% are seen a single time; roughly 24% belongs to the top ten. Material: PBMCs or a T cell subset sorted from them (not recorded which). The receptors derive from a man aged 18 to 30 who had mild COVID-19 (a few samples of this study predate the infection). Cell type and time point are not known.

The chain links TRBV4-3 to TRBJ1-5, with 11 bases aligning to TRBD1. Germline V gene data show CDR1 as LGHNA and CDR2 as YSLEER. The ends lost 4 bases at V and 6 bases at J; junction bases unmatched: 5. The CDR3 spans 15 residues. The DNA for the CDR3 is TGCGCCAGCAGCCCCGGGACAGGGGGTGCTCAGCCCCAGCATTTT. Protein product: CASSPGTGGAQPQHF.

The chain recombines TRBV4-1 with TRBJ1-2; D perhaps matches TRBD1 (6 bases). Trimming removed 3 bases at V and 4 bases at J, with 21 bases between. The CDR3 sequence is 17 residues long. The germline gives CDR1 MGHRA, CDR2 YSYEKL. CDR3 nucleotides: TGCGCCAGCAGCCAGGACCCGACAGGCGCTACCTCCTATGGCTACACCTTC. Translated: CASSQDPTGATSYGYTF.

This clonotype was seen a few times. The CDR3 region is CASSQGSGQPYEQYF. CDR3 nucleotides: TGTGCCAGCAGTCAAGGGTCGGGACAGCCATACGAGCAGTACTTC. The chain carries TRBV6-2 or TRBV6-3 and TRBJ2-7; 7 nucleotides line up with TRBD1. V was clipped by 5 bases and J by 4 bases; unmatched bases: 11. Germline CDR1 MNHEY, CDR2 SVGEGT. The CDR3 loop spans 15 amino acids.

In this sample, this clonotype turned up many times. The rearrangement joins TRBV12-3 or TRBV12-4 to TRBJ2-3; TRBD2 matches 12 bases. V was pared by 6 bases and J by 1 base, with 2 bases of the junction left unmatched. The CDR3 totals 15 residues. The CDR3 nucleotides read TGTGCCAGCAGCAGGACTAGCGGGGGCACAGATACGCAGTATTTT. The encoded protein is CASSRTSGGTDTQYF.

This clonotype has only a few counts. The V gene is TRBV4-1, the J gene TRBJ2-1; 7 bases match TRBD2. With 3 bases clipped from V and 3 bases from J, the junction kept 5 bases outside the gene matches. This CDR3 region has 15 residues. In germline, CDR1 is MGHRA, CDR2 YSYEKL. CDR3 coding DNA: TGCGCCAGCAGCCAGCCGCAGCGGGGCTACAATGAGCAGTTCTTC. Its protein is CASSQPQRGYNEQFF.

The J gene is TRBJ1-4, the V gene TRBV29-1; no clear D. There are 13 residues in the CDR3. V lost 2 bases and J 4 bases, leaving 8 bases between the germline ends. Germline CDR1 is SQVTM and CDR2 is ANQGSEA. The CDR3 nucleotides are TGCAGCGTTGAAAGGGAAGATAATGAAAAACTGTTTTTT. This translates into CSVEREDNEKLFF.

The chain uses TRBV7-6 and TRBJ2-6; the match to TRBD2 covers 9 bases. The trim removed 2 bases at V and 7 bases at J, leaving 15 bases unmatched. Looked up from germline, CDR1 is SGHVS and CDR2 is FNYEAQ. This CDR3 has 19 residues. CDR3 sequence (DNA): TGTGCCAGCAGCTTATGGCCGACGCGGGGGGGCGTGGGAGCCAACGTCCTGACTTTC. Protein product: CASSLWPTRGGVGANVLTF.

This clonotype is a singleton in its sample. The genes are TRBV7-2 and TRBJ2-1; D remains unclear. From germline, CDR1 is SGHTA and CDR2 FQGNSA. This CDR3 is built from 11 residues. Trimming cost V 4 bases and J 10 bases, with 8 bases left between them. The CDR3 region has the DNA TGTGCCAGCAGCTCTGCTGGGGAGCAGTTCTTC. It encodes CASSSAGEQFF.

J is TRBJ1-2 and V is TRBV3-1, with a tentative D call TRBD1 (5 bases). V lost 0 bases and J 14 bases, leaving 22 bases between the germline ends. CDR3 size: 15 residues. CDR1 is LGHDT, CDR2 YNNKEL, per germline (reference sequence). In DNA form, the CDR3 reads TGTGCCAGCAGCCAAGAAAGGTCGGATGGGCGGACAAAGACCTTC. This codes for CASSQERSDGRTKTF.

There are many counts of this clonotype. This chain uses TRBV7-9 with TRBJ1-1; possibly TRBD1 for D (5 bases). Germline CDR1 SEHNR, CDR2 FQNEAQ (reference sequence). The CDR3 length is 14 residues. V lost 5 bases to trimming and J lost 9 bases, with 19 bases between them. Here the CDR3 reads CASSNNRDPRKAFF. The DNA of the CDR3 is TGTGCCAGCAGCAACAATAGGGACCCCCGCAAAGCTTTCTTT.

This clonotype was found a few times. The chain employs TRBV30 and TRBJ2-5; 7 nucleotides align to TRBD2. Per germline, CDR1 GTSNPN and CDR2 SVGIG (reference sequence). Trimming removed 1 base from V and 4 bases from J; junction bases left unmatched: 9. CDR3 size: 15 residues. CDR3 in amino acids: CAWSGTAGWGETQYF. The CDR3 nucleotides are TGTGCCTGGAGTGGTACAGCGGGGTGGGGAGAGACCCAGTACTTC.

This clonotype was counted only a few times. V gene TRBV7-9 combines with J gene TRBJ2-1; no reliable D call. CDR3 length equals 15 residues. The germline V gene has CDR1 SEHNR and CDR2 FQNEAQ (reference sequence). V lost 5 bases to trimming and J lost 0 bases, with 11 bases between them. CDR3 in amino acids: CASSPSVGSYNEQFF. CDR3 DNA: TGTGCCAGCAGCCCGTCTGTGGGCTCCTACAATGAGCAGTTCTTC. Combining the CDR3 with reference TRBV7-9 and TRBJ2-1 gives the whole variable domain DTGVSQNPRHKITKRGQNVTFRCDPISEHNRLYWYRQTLGQGPEFLTYFQNEAQLEKSRLLSDRFSAERPKGSFSTLEIQRTEQGDSAMYLCASSPSVGSYNEQFFGPGTRLTVL.

The CDR3 reads CASSLYLETQYF. CDR3 bases: TGCGCCAGCAGCTTATATTTGGAGACCCAGTACTTC. The chain links TRBV5-1 to TRBJ2-5; D is unresolved. CDR3 length: 12 residues. Germline values: CDR1 SGHRS, CDR2 YFSETQ. Trimming left V 2 bases short and J 5 bases short, with 7 bases between.

The V gene is TRBV20-1, the J gene TRBJ2-1; 9 bases are a match to TRBD2. The germline gives CDR1 DFQATT, CDR2 SNEGSKA (reference sequence). V was pared by 3 bases and J by 4 bases, with 7 bases of the junction left unmatched. There are 15 residues in the CDR3. The CDR3 DNA follows: TGCAGTGCTAGTCCAAATAGCGGGGGATACAATGAGCAGTTCTTC. This sequence encodes CSASPNSGGYNEQFF.